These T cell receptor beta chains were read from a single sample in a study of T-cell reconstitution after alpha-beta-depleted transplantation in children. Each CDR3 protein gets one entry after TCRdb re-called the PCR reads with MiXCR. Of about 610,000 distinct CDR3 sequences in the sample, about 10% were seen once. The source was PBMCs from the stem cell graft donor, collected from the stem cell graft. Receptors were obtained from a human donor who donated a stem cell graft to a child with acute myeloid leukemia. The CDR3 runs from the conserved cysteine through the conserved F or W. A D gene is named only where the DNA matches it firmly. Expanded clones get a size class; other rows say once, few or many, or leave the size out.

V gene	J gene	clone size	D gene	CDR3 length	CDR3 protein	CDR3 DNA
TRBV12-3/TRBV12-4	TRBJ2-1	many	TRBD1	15	CASSSLGQGGNEQFF	TGTGCCAGCAGTTCCCTGGGACAGGGGGGCAATGAGCAGTTCTTC
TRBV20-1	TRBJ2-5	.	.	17	CSARGMRSVALEETQYF	TGCAGTGCTAGAGGGATGAGGTCCGTAGCGCTCGAAGAGACCCAGTACTTC
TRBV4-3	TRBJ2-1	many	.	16	CASSQDRGISYNEQFF	TGCGCCAGCAGCCAAGATAGGGGGATCTCCTACAATGAGCAGTTCTTC
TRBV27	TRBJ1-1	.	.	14	CASSLMGPNTEAFF	TGTGCCAGCAGTTTAATGGGACCGAACACTGAAGCTTTCTTT
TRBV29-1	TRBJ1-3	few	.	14	CSGQAGLGGNTIYF	TGCAGCGGCCAAGCGGGGCTAGGTGGAAACACCATATATTTT
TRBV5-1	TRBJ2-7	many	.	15	CASSLRGKEGYEQYF	TGCGCCAGCAGCTTACGGGGGAAGGAAGGCTACGAGCAGTACTTC
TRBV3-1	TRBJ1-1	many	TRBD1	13	CASSPTGQSEAFF	TGTGCCAGCAGCCCCACGGGACAGAGCGAAGCTTTCTTT
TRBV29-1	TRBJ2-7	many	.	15	CSVEKQAGRGYEQYF	TGCAGCGTTGAAAAACAGGCGGGAAGAGGCTACGAGCAGTACTTC
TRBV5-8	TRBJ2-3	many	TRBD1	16	CASSKRTGVGTDTQYF	TGTGCCAGCAGCAAAAGGACAGGGGTCGGCACAGATACGCAGTATTTT
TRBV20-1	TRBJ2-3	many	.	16	CSARDGREWRTDTQYF	TGCAGTGCTAGAGATGGCAGGGAGTGGCGCACAGATACGCAGTATTTT
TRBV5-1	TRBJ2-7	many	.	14	CASSTLDVTYEQYF	TGCGCCAGCAGCACCTTAGACGTGACCTACGAGCAGTACTTC
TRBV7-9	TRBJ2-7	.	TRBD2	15	CASSLGEGNLYEQYF	TGTGCCAGCAGCTTGGGGGAGGGGAACTTATACGAGCAGTACTTC
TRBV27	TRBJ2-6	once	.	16	CASSLKQPSGANVLTF	TGTGCCAGCAGTTTAAAACAACCCTCTGGGGCCAACGTCCTGACTTTC
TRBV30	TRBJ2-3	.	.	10	CAWGADTQYF	TGTGCCTGGGGGGCCGATACGCAGTATTTT
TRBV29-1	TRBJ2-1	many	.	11	CSANPANEQFF	TGCAGCGCCAACCCCGCAAATGAGCAGTTCTTC
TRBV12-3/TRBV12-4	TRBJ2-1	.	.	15	CASTSQGSSYNEQFF	TGTGCCAGTACCTCTCAGGGAAGCTCCTACAATGAGCAGTTCTTC
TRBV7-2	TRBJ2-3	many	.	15	CASSPRRGTTDTQYF	TGTGCCAGCAGCCCCCGCCGTGGGACCACAGATACGCAGTATTTT
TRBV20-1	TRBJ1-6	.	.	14	CSANEQGINSPLHF	TGCAGTGCTAACGAGCAGGGGATTAATTCACCCCTCCACTTT
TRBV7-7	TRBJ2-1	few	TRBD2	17	CASSLRLAGGPGDEQFF	TGTGCTAGCAGCCTTCGACTAGCGGGAGGGCCTGGGGATGAGCAGTTCTTC
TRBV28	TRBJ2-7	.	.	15	CASSLSLLGGYEQYF	TGTGCCAGCAGTTTAAGTCTCCTGGGGGGCTACGAGCAGTACTTC